The 3 T cell receptor beta chains listed next were all sequenced from one sample in a study of cytomegalovirus exposure and HLA in healthy donors. TCRdb's copy holds only in-frame clones and misses some; the assay was immunoSEQ multiplex PCR. The sample consists of about 49,000 clones, around 94% of them appearing once. Input material: PBMCs. All receptors derive from a woman between 18 and 29 years old in good health and CMV-seropositive.

The gene calls are TRBV28 and TRBJ1-3; D perhaps matches TRBD1 (6 bases). Trimming shortened V by 11 bases and J by 6 bases, and 17 bases separated the two germline ends. The CDR3 runs 13 residues. Germline V gives CDR1 MDHEN, CDR2 SYDVKM. The CDR3 spells CAGWTVRENTIYF. The CDR3 DNA is TGTGCCGGATGGACAGTCAGGGAAAACACCATATATTTT.

The V gene is TRBV7-6, the J gene TRBJ2-7; 10 bases are shared with TRBD2. V shed 1 base, J shed 3 bases, and the junction held 15 bases outside the gene matches. Germline loops: CDR1 SGHVS, CDR2 FNYEAQ. This CDR3 has 19 residues. The CDR3 loop is CASSLGLGLATSPNYEQYF. CDR3 DNA: TGTGCCAGCAGCTTAGGCCTGGGACTAGCGACATCCCCCAACTACGAGCAGTACTTC.

This clone occurred once. The V gene is TRBV9, the J gene TRBJ2-1; TRBD2 matches 13 bases. CDR3 size: 21 residues. V shed 0 bases, J shed 4 bases, and the junction held 16 bases outside the gene matches. Germline assignment: CDR1 SGDLS and CDR2 YYNGEE. The CDR3 sequence is CASSVVAVGLAGSATYNEQFF. The CDR3, as DNA: TGTGCCAGCAGCGTAGTAGCGGTGGGACTAGCGGGATCGGCTACATACAATGAGCAGTTCTTC.